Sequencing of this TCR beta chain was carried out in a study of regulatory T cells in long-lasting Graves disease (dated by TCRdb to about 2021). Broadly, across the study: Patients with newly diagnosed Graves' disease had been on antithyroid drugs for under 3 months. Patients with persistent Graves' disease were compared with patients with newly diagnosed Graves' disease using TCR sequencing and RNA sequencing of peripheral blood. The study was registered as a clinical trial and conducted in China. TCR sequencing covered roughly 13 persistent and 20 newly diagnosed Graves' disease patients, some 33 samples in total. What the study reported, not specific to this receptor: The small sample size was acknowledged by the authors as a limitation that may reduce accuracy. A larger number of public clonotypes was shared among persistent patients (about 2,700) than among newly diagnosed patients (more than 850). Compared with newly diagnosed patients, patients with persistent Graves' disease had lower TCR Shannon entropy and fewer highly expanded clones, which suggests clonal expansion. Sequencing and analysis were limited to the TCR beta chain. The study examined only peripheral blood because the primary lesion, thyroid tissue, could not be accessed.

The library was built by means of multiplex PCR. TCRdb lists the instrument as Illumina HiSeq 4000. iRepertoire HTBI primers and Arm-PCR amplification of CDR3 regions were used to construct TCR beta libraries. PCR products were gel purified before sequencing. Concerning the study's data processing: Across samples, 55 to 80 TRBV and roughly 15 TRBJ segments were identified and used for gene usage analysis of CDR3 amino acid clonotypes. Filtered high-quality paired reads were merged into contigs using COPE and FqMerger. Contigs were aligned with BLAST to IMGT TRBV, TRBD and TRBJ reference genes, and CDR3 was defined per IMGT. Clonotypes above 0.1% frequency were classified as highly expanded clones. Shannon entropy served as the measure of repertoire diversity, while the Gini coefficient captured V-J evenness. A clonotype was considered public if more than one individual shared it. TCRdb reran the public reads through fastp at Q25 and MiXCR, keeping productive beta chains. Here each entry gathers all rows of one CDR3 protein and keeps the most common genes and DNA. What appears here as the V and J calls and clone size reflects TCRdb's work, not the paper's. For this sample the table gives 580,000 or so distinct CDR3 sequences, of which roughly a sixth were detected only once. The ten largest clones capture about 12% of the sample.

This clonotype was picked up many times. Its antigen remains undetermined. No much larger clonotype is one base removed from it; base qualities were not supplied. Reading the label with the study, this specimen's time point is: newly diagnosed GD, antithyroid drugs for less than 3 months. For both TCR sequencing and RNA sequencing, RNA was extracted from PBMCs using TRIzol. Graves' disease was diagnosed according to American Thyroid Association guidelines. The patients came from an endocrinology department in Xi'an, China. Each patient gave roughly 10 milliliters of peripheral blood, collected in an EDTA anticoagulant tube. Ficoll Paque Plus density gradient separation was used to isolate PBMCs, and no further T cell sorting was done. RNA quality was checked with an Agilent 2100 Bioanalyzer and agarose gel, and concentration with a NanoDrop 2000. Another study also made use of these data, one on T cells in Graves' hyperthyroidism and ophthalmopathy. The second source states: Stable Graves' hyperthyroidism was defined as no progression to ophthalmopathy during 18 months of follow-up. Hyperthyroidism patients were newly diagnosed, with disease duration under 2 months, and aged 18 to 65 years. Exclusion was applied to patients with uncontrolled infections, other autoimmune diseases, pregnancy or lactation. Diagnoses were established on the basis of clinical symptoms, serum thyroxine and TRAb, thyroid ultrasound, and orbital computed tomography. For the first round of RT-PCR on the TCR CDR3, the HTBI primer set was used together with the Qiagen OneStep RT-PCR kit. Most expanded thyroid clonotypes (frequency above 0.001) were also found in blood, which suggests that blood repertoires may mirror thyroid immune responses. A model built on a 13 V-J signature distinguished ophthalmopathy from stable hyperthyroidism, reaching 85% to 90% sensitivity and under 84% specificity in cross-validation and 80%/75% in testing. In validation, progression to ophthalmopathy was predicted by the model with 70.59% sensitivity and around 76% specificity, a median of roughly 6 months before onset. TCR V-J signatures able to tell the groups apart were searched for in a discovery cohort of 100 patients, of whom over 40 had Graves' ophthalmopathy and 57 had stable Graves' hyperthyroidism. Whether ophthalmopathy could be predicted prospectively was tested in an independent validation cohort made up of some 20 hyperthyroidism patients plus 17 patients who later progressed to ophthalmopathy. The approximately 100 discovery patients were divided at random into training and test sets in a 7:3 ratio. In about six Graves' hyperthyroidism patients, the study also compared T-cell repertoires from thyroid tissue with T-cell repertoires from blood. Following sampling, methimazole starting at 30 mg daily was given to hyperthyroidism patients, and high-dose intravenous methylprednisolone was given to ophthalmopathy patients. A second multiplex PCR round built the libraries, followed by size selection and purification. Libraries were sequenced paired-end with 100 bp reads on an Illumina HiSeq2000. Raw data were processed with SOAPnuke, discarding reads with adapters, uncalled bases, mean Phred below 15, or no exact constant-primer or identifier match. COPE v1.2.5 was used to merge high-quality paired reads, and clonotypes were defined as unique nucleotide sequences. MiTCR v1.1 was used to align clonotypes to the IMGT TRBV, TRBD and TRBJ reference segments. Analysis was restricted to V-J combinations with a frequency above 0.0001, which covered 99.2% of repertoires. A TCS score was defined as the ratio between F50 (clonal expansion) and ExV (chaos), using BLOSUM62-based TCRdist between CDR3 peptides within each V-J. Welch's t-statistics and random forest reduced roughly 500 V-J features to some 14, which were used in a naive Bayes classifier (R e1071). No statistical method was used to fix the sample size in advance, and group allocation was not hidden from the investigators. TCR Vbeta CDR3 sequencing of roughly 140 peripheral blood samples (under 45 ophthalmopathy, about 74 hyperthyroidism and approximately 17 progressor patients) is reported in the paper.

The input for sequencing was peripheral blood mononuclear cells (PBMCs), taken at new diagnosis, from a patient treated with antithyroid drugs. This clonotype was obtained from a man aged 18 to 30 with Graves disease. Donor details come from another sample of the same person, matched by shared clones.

The DNA sequence follows: TGTGCCAGCAGCCTTAGCGGAAACACAGATACGCAGTATTTT. Translated, it gives CASSLSGNTDTQYF. Recombination linked TRBV11-3 to TRBJ2-3; the D segment could be TRBD2, given 6 matching bases. The CDR3 spans 14 residues, from the cysteine through the phenylalanine. The DNA shown is the 42-base CDR3, in frame from base 1. According to the germline V gene, CDR1 reads SGHNT and CDR2 reads YENEEA. V and J lose 5 bases and 2 bases, and a span of 11 bases separates them.